One sample yielded the 13 T cell receptor beta chains listed below, sequenced in a study of metastatic and nonmetastatic thyroid tumors. With MiXCR, TCRdb called clones anew from the PCR reads. The sample yields just over 20,000 clones, around an eighth seen once. All patients were treatment-naive before thyroid surgery. Sequencing used blood. These receptors were taken from a female donor with papillary thyroid cancer or a benign thyroid nodule (not recorded which). Some clones in this sample may be carry-over from other donors' samples.

V and J are TRBV12-3 or TRBV12-4 and TRBJ1-2; D not certain. This CDR3 is built from 13 residues. Trimming took 6 bases from V and 5 from J, leaving 13 bases between them. The DNA for the CDR3 is TGTGCCAGCAGCCCCATGGATCGGTATGGCTACACCTTC. This sequence encodes CASSPMDRYGYTF.

This clone was seen at least ten times. This chain uses TRBV29-1 with TRBJ1-2; no reliable D call. Trimming shortened V by 2 bases and J by 8 bases, and 18 bases separated the two germline ends. This CDR3 comprises 14 residues. Germline V gene sequence: CDR1 SQVTM, CDR2 ANQGSEA. CDR3 nucleotides: TGCAGCGTTGAAAATCAGGCGCTGAGAGGGGGCTACACCTTC. Translation gives CSVENQALRGGYTF.

This clone was counted at least ten times. V usage is TRBV20-1 and J usage is TRBJ2-3; either TRBD1 or TRBD2 may fit D (5 bases each). The CDR3 loop spans 14 amino acids. In germline, CDR1 is DFQATT, CDR2 SNEGSKA (reference sequence). Trimming stripped 3 bases from V and 1 base from J, with 11 bases between. CDR3 amino acids: CSASPGPRTDTQYF. CDR3 in DNA: TGCAGTGCTAGCCCGGGACCGCGCACAGATACGCAGTATTTT.

This clone is labeled medium-sized. This chain connects TRBV28 to TRBJ2-7; 11 positions match TRBD2. After removal of 5 bases from V and 5 bases from J, the junction contained 8 bases not matched to a gene. The CDR3 is 15 residues long. The germline V gene encodes CDR1 MDHEN and CDR2 SYDVKM. CDR3 bases: TGTGCCAGCAGTCCTAACATAGCGGGAGGGAACGAGCAGTACTTC. Residues: CASSPNIAGGNEQYF.

This clone appeared many times. The CDR3 spells CASSLAASGLTGNEQFF. The CDR3, as DNA: TGTGCCAGCAGCTTAGCCGCTAGCGGTCTAACGGGGAATGAGCAGTTCTTC. This chain uses TRBV7-9 with TRBJ2-1; 7 nucleotides agree with TRBD2. CDR3 length equals 17 residues. CDR1 is SEHNR and CDR2 is FQNEAQ in the germline V gene (reference sequence). With 0 bases clipped from V and 7 bases from J, the junction kept 12 bases outside the gene matches.

This clone was seen ten or more times. A much larger clone is a single base away; this may be a read error. The genes are TRBV4-1 and TRBJ2-3; no firm D call. Judging by the DNA end, TRBJ1-5 fits better; the J call may be wrong. The V gene's germline CDR1 is MGHRA and CDR2 YSYEKL. CDR3 size: 15 residues. The CDR3 here is CASSQGLAGVDTQHF. CDR3 nucleotide sequence: TGCGCCAGCAGCCAAGGGCTAGCGGGAGTAGATACGCAGCATTTT.

This clone was recorded at least ten times. The chain employs TRBV9 and TRBJ1-2; D remains unclear. CDR1 SGDLS and CDR2 YYNGEE come from the germline V gene. The CDR3 runs to 13 residues. V dropped 2 bases and J dropped 5 bases, with 10 bases sitting between them. The CDR3 loop reads CASSVSTGYGYTF. In DNA, the CDR3 is TGTGCCAGCAGCGTCTCGACGGGATATGGCTACACCTTC.

This clone was seen ten or more times. J is TRBJ1-1 and V is TRBV18, with TRBD1 as a possible D gene (6 bases). The germline CDR1 and CDR2 sequences are KGHSH and LQKENI. The length of the CDR3 is 13 residues. V lost 6 bases and J 3 bases, leaving 11 bases between the germline ends. CDR3 residues: CASSPNRDTEAFF. CDR3 DNA sequence: TGTGCCAGCTCGCCGAACAGGGACACTGAAGCTTTCTTT.

This clone was counted many times. The rearrangement links TRBV28 to TRBJ2-1; TRBD1 or TRBD2 may be the D gene (5 bases each). Trimming stripped 7 bases from V and 8 bases from J, with 15 bases between. The CDR3 is 13 residues long. The germline gives CDR1 MDHEN, CDR2 SYDVKM. The CDR3 region is CASKSPGTDEQFF. The CDR3 nucleotides are TGTGCCAGCAAATCCCCCGGGACCGATGAGCAGTTCTTC.

The chain combines TRBV6-1 with TRBJ2-7; D perhaps matches TRBD2 (5 bases). Germline values: CDR1 MNHNS, CDR2 SASEGT. The CDR3 contains 16 residues. Trimming stripped 6 bases from V and 4 bases from J, with 22 bases between. As DNA, the CDR3 is TGTGCCAGCAGCCGCCGCTCACTAGAGGCATCGTACGAGCAGTACTTC. Amino acids: CASSRRSLEASYEQYF.

The rearrangement joins TRBV9 to TRBJ2-2; weak D call: TRBD2 (5 bases). Germline CDR1 is SGDLS and CDR2 is YYNGEE. V lost 0 bases and J lost 3, with 18 bases in between. This CDR3 is 18 amino acids long. CDR3 sequence reads: CASSVEVPCPRDTGELFF. For the CDR3, the DNA is TGTGCCAGCAGCGTAGAAGTCCCATGCCCGAGGGACACCGGGGAGCTGTTTTTT.

This clone showed up many times. The V call is TRBV7-9, the J call TRBJ1-1, with D possibly being TRBD1 (5 bases). Germline V lookup: CDR1 SEHNR, CDR2 FQNEAQ (reference sequence). Between the trimmed V and J ends, which lost 0 bases and 7 bases, there was a span of 15 bases. The CDR3 length is 15 residues. The CDR3 here is CASSLAQETEGEAFF. CDR3 in DNA: TGTGCCAGCAGCTTAGCGCAGGAGACAGAAGGTGAAGCTTTCTTT.

By frequency in the sample, this clone is medium-sized. This sequence joins TRBV24-1 and TRBJ2-1, with TRBD1 matching 8 bases. The CDR3 runs 13 residues. From germline, CDR1 is KGHDR and CDR2 SFDVKD. Germline trimming cut 12 bases from V and 6 bases from J; bases unmatched to any gene: 9. CDR3 in amino acids: CAAGRQGINEQFF. In DNA, the CDR3 is TGTGCCGCAGGACGACAGGGGATCAATGAGCAGTTCTTC.